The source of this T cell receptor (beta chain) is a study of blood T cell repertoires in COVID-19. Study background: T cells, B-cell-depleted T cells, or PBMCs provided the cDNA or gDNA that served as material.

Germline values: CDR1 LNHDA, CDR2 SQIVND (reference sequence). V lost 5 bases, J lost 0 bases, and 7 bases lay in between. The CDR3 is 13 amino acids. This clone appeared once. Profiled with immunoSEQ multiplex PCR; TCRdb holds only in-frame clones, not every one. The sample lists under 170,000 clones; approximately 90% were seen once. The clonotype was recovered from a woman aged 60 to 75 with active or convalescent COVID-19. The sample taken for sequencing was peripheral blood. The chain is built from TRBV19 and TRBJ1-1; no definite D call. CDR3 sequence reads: CASSRELNTEAFF. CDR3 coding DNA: TGTGCCAGTAGTCGGGAGCTGAACACTGAAGCTTTCTTT.